What follows are 30 T cell receptor beta chains derived from one specimen sequenced in a study of beta chain features in type 1 diabetes. Sequenced material consisted of expressed TCRB transcripts (all of the isolated RNA was reverse transcribed). The protocol was immunoSEQ multiplex PCR, while the TCRdb copy is restricted to in-frame clones and leaves out a portion. This sample has roughly 450,000 clones, with about an eighth found just once. The source material was naive CD4+ T cells from blood. These receptor sequences come from a woman aged 18-29 years in good health.

V gene TRBV6-5 combines with J gene TRBJ2-3; D gene uncertain. V was trimmed by 0 bases and J by 4 bases, leaving 8 bases between them. The CDR3 length is 14 residues. Looked up from germline, CDR1 is MNHEY and CDR2 is SVGAGI. The CDR3 nucleotides are TGTGCCAGCAGTTACTCGTTGGCGGCAGATACGCAGTATTTT. Protein: CASSYSLAADTQYF.

This clone was recorded a few times. This sequence is one base from a far larger clone and is likely a read error. Other DNA sequences in this specimen translate into the identical CDR3. The chain joins TRBV7-3 to TRBJ2-3, with unresolved D. V lost 0 bases and J lost 5, with 0 bases in between. The CDR3 extends over 11 amino acids. Germline CDR1 reads SGHTA; CDR2 reads FQGTGA. The CDR3 spells CASSLTDTQYF. CDR3 in DNA: TGTGCCAGCAGCTTAACAGATACGCAGTATTTT.

This clone was detected a few times. The chain has TRBV28 and TRBJ2-1; D gene ambiguous. The length of the CDR3 is 14 residues. Trimming pared 3 bases from V and 6 bases from J, leaving 12 bases between. Germline assignment: CDR1 MDHEN and CDR2 SYDVKM. The CDR3 spells CASSFSWVGNEQFF. For the CDR3, the DNA is TGTGCCAGCAGTTTTAGTTGGGTTGGCAATGAGCAGTTCTTC.

The chain carries TRBV29-1 and TRBJ2-1; 7 bases fit TRBD1. Looked up from germline, CDR1 is SQVTM and CDR2 is ANQGSEA. The CDR3 is 16 amino acids. The junction had 18 bases not matched to a gene; V was cut back by 4 bases and J by 9 bases. The chain's CDR3 is CSVVGETGSSNGEQFF. The CDR3 region has the DNA TGCAGCGTTGTGGGAGAGACAGGGTCCTCCAACGGTGAGCAGTTCTTC.

The chain combines TRBV6-6 with TRBJ2-7; 12 nucleotides align to TRBD1. Germline CDR1 and CDR2: MNHNY and SVGAGI (reference sequence). Germline trimming cut 6 bases from V and 4 bases from J; bases unmatched to any gene: 4. This CDR3 has 14 residues. The CDR3 nucleotides read TGTGCCAGCAGACAGGGACAGGGGGCTTACGAGCAGTACGTC. Translated: CASRQGQGAYEQYV.

Only a few counts were recorded for this clone. V gene TRBV7-9 combines with J gene TRBJ2-5; D gene uncertain. Germline V lookup: CDR1 SEHNR, CDR2 FQNEAQ (reference sequence). This CDR3 region has 13 residues. The V gene lost 2 bases and the J gene lost 4 bases, with 8 bases spanning the gap. This CDR3 is CASSLLSPETQYF. CDR3 bases: TGTGCCAGCAGCTTACTTAGTCCAGAGACCCAGTACTTC.

Only a few counts were recorded for this clone. V gene TRBV7-9 combines with J gene TRBJ2-7; the match to TRBD1 covers 9 bases. This CDR3 has 15 residues. V lost 0 bases, J lost 5 bases, and 5 bases stayed unmatched. CDR1 is SEHNR and CDR2 is FQNEAQ in the germline V gene (reference sequence). The CDR3 DNA reads as TGTGCCAGCAGCTTAGCAGGACAGGGGCGTGACGAGCAGTACTTC. Translating it yields CASSLAGQGRDEQYF.

V usage is TRBV7-2 and J usage is TRBJ2-3; 9 bases are a match to TRBD2. CDR3 length: 16 amino acids. CDR1 and CDR2 (germline): SGHTA, FQGNSA. Losses at the gene ends were 3 bases for V and 1 base for J; bases not matched to a gene: 5. DNA for the CDR3: TGTGCCAGCAGCTTTAGCGGGAGTGCTGGCACAGATACGCAGTATTTT. It yields the protein CASSFSGSAGTDTQYF.

The chain employs TRBV7-9 and TRBJ2-7; no definite D call. The CDR3 has 13 amino acids. Germline V CDR1 and CDR2: SEHNR, FQNEAQ (reference sequence). The V and J ends lost 1 base and 6 bases respectively, with 10 bases between them. The CDR3 coding sequence is TGTGCCAGCAGCTTAGGGTCTTTTGGCGAGCAGTACGTC. It codes for CASSLGSFGEQYV.

In its sample, this clone was seen a few times. The CDR3 reads CASGLVISADIGGTQYF. The CDR3 coding sequence is TGTGCTAGTGGTTTGGTAATAAGTGCAGATATTGGCGGGACCCAGTACTTC. The chain employs TRBV12-5 and TRBJ2-5; D unclear. Trimming left V 0 bases short and J 7 bases short, with 21 bases between. The CDR3 loop spans 17 amino acids. Per germline, CDR1 LGHNT and CDR2 FRNRAP.

The chain carries TRBV5-1 and TRBJ2-2, with D possibly TRBD2 on 5 matching bases. The V gene lost 3 bases and the J gene lost 1 base, with 13 bases spanning the gap. The CDR3 extends over 16 amino acids. Germline CDR1 is SGHRS and CDR2 is YFSETQ. CDR3 nucleotide sequence: TGCGCCAGCAGCTCGGGGAGTACCGGGAACACCGGGGAGCTGTTTTTT. Encoded protein: CASSSGSTGNTGELFF.

This clone was seen a few times. This chain connects TRBV7-3 to TRBJ2-2, with D perhaps TRBD1 (5 bases). The length of the CDR3 is 17 residues. Germline loops: CDR1 SGHTA, CDR2 FQGTGA. V lost 5 bases and J 6 bases, leaving 22 bases between the germline ends. The CDR3 sequence: CASSPQTGPRGSGELFF. The CDR3 nucleotides read TGTGCCAGCAGCCCTCAAACCGGGCCAAGGGGCTCCGGGGAGCTGTTTTTT. Drawing the rest from reference TRBV7-3 and TRBJ2-2, the complete variable domain is GAGVSQTPSNKVTEKGKYVELRCDPISGHTALYWYRQSLGQGPEFLIYFQGTGAADDSGLPNDRFFAVRPEGSVSTLKIQRTERGDSAVYLCASSPQTGPRGSGELFFGEGSRLTVL.

This clone occurred a few times. The chain links TRBV9 to TRBJ2-3, with 9 bases matching TRBD2. CDR3 size: 16 residues. CDR1 and CDR2 from the germline V gene are SGDLS and YYNGEE. With V trimmed by 6 bases and J by 0 bases, 8 bases remained unmatched. This chain's CDR3 is CASNETSGLSTDTQYF. The CDR3 DNA sequence: TGTGCCAGCAACGAGACTAGCGGACTTAGCACAGATACGCAGTATTTT.

The J gene is TRBJ2-3, the V gene TRBV7-8; possibly TRBD2 for D (6 bases). The CDR3 runs to 16 residues. The V end lost 0 bases, the J end lost 1 base, and 11 bases lay between the germline ends. The germline gives CDR1 SGHVS, CDR2 FQNEAQ. The CDR3 bases are TGTGCCAGCAGCTTAGCCCGGGGGTTTCGCACAGATACGCAGTATTTT. It specifies CASSLARGFRTDTQYF.

The chain employs TRBV5-4 and TRBJ1-1; D is unclear. The germline V gene has CDR1 SGHNT and CDR2 YYREEE (reference sequence). V lost 2 bases and J 1 base, leaving 15 bases between the germline ends. The CDR3 runs 16 residues. CDR3 DNA sequence: TGTGCCAGCAGCTTCTATCCGGGGTCAGCGAACACTGAAGCTTTCTTT. It codes for CASSFYPGSANTEAFF.

The chain combines TRBV14 with TRBJ2-7; possibly TRBD2 for D (5 bases). There are 16 residues in the CDR3. Germline CDR1 is SGHDN and CDR2 is FVKESK. V shed 2 bases and J shed 2 bases, with 16 bases lying between them. CDR3 bases: TGTGCCAGCAGCCAAAAATCAGCCGCGGGTACCTACGAGCAGTACTTC. This sequence encodes CASSQKSAAGTYEQYF.

The chain recombines TRBV19 with TRBJ2-5, with 7 bases lining up with TRBD1. J gave up 4 bases and V 5 bases, and 4 bases lay outside the gene matches. This CDR3 comprises 13 residues. The germline gives CDR1 LNHDA, CDR2 SQIVND (reference sequence). CDR3 coding DNA: TGTGCCAGTAGTTGGGACAGAGGAGAGACCCAGTACTTC. This codes for CASSWDRGETQYF. Full variable domain (missing parts from reference TRBV19 and TRBJ2-5): DGGITQSPKYLFRKEGQNVTLSCEQNLNHDAMYWYRQDPGQGLRLIYYSQIVNDFQKGDIAEGYSVSREKKESFPLTVTSAQKNPTAFYLCASSWDRGETQYFGPGTRLLVL.

This clone was observed a few times. V gene TRBV10-3 combines with J gene TRBJ2-1; D is perhaps TRBD2 (6 bases). This CDR3 is built from 13 residues. Germline values: CDR1 ENHRY, CDR2 SYGVKD. Trimming took 10 bases from V and 6 from J, leaving 16 bases between them. This CDR3 reads CATAPVGGNEQFF. Written as DNA, the CDR3 is TGTGCCACCGCCCCGGTGGGGGGCAATGAGCAGTTCTTC.

Concerning this clone itself: Other DNA sequences in the same sample also yield this CDR3. The DNA for the CDR3 is TGTGCCAGCAGGCGGACAGGGCAAGAGACCCAGTACTTC. It is translated as CASRRTGQETQYF. The rearrangement links TRBV6-6 to TRBJ2-5; 8 bases match TRBD1. CDR3 length equals 13 residues. Trimming took 6 bases from V and 2 from J; bases not matched to a gene: 2. Germline CDR1 is MNHNY and CDR2 is SVGAGI (reference sequence).

This clone was counted between two and nine times. V gene TRBV30 combines with J gene TRBJ1-1; D not certain. The CDR3 sequence is 13 residues long. From germline, CDR1 is GTSNPN and CDR2 SVGIG (reference sequence). The ends were cut back, 5 bases at V and 0 bases at J, with 10 bases in the middle. This chain's CDR3 is CAWGRQMNTEAFF. In DNA, the CDR3 is TGTGCCTGGGGGAGGCAGATGAACACTGAAGCTTTCTTT.

The chain joins TRBV21-1 to TRBJ2-5. TRBV21-1 is classified as a pseudogene. The length of the CDR3 is 11 residues. The CDR3 bases are TGTGCCAGCAAAAGGTGGCAGACCCAGTACTTC. Residues: CASKRWQTQYF.

This clone was picked up a small number of times. This rearrangement joins TRBV29-1 to TRBJ2-5; the D is unclear. From germline, CDR1 is SQVTM and CDR2 ANQGSEA. This CDR3 is 11 amino acids long. Trimming shortened V by 4 bases and J by 4 bases, and 7 bases separated the two germline ends. In nucleotides, the CDR3 is TGCAGCGTTGCTTACCGAGAGACCCAGTACTTC. Translated: CSVAYRETQYF.

This chain uses TRBV25-1 with TRBJ2-7, with 8 bases that match TRBD1. Germline V gene data show CDR1 as MGHDK and CDR2 as SYGVNS. The CDR3 length is 17 residues. V was pared by 0 bases and J by 0 bases, with 7 bases of the junction left unmatched. CDR3 DNA: TGTGCCAGCAGTGAATATCCGGCAGGGGGCATCTCCTACGAGCAGTACGTC. Its protein is CASSEYPAGGISYEQYV.

This clone was picked up a small number of times. V usage is TRBV6-1 and J usage is TRBJ1-4; TRBD1 is a possible D gene (5 bases). The germline V gene has CDR1 MNHNS and CDR2 SASEGT. The CDR3 is 15 residues long. V was trimmed by 3 bases and J by 6 bases, leaving 14 bases between them. The CDR3, as DNA: TGTGCCAGCAGTGACACAGTCAGGGCATATGAAAAACTGTTTTTT. This translates into CASSDTVRAYEKLFF.

There are a few counts of this clone. This chain joins TRBV7-9 and TRBJ2-3; D is undetermined. V was trimmed by 4 bases and J by 7 bases, leaving 9 bases between them. Germline values: CDR1 SEHNR, CDR2 FQNEAQ (reference sequence). The CDR3 is 12 residues long. The DNA of the CDR3 is TGTGCCAGCAGCTCGGACGACAATACGCAGTATTTT. Protein product: CASSSDDNTQYF.

This chain links TRBV6-5 with TRBJ2-7; weak D call: TRBD1 (7 bases). Germline V gene data show CDR1 as MNHEY and CDR2 as SVGAGI. The CDR3 is 12 residues long. V lost 5 bases, J lost 7 bases, and 12 bases lay in between. CDR3 in DNA: TGTGCCAGCAGTGCGGGACAGCTTGAGCAGTACTTC. As protein: CASSAGQLEQYF.

The chain couples TRBV4-2 to TRBJ2-1; 8 bases fit TRBD2. CDR3 length: 15 amino acids. Germline values: CDR1 LGHNA, CDR2 YNFKEQ. The ends lost 2 bases at V and 6 bases at J; junction bases unmatched: 6. The CDR3 sequence is CASSQLQRGSNEQFF. The CDR3 DNA follows: TGTGCCAGCAGCCAACTGCAGCGGGGGAGCAATGAGCAGTTCTTC.

Comments on this clone: Other DNA sequences in this specimen translate into the identical CDR3. The chain is built from TRBV7-3 and TRBJ1-1; D remains ambiguous. This CDR3 contains 11 residues. V was shortened by 4 bases and J by 6 bases, with 6 bases between the two germline ends. CDR1 SGHTA and CDR2 FQGTGA come from the germline V gene. This chain's CDR3 is CASSSGAEAFF. The CDR3 DNA follows: TGTGCCAGCAGCTCGGGAGCTGAAGCTTTCTTT.

This clone was detected only a few times. The chain couples TRBV9 to TRBJ2-1, with D possibly being TRBD1 (5 bases). The CDR3 consists of 15 residues. Looked up from germline, CDR1 is SGDLS and CDR2 is YYNGEE. The ends were cut back, 0 bases at V and 8 bases at J, with 15 bases in the middle. In nucleotides, the CDR3 is TGTGCCAGCAGCGTAGTCCAGGGAAGGGTCCATGAGCAGTTCTTC. It is translated as CASSVVQGRVHEQFF.

About this clone: A much larger clone differs by one base, so this may be a read error. In the same sample, other DNA sequences code for this CDR3. CDR3 sequence (DNA): TGTGCCAGCAGCTCGCAAGAGACCCAGTACTTC. It yields the protein CASSSQETQYF. This rearrangement joins TRBV5-4 to TRBJ2-5; D ambiguous. V shed 3 bases and J shed 2 bases, with 2 bases lying between them. This CDR3 region has 11 residues. Germline V gene lookup returns CDR1 SGHNT and CDR2 YYREEE (reference sequence).